What follows are 5 T cell receptor beta chains derived from one specimen sequenced in a study of cytomegalovirus exposure and HLA in healthy donors. The PCR contained 60 Vbeta and 13 Jbeta primers. Produced via immunoSEQ multiplex PCR; TCRdb's table is partial and in-frame only. This sample has roughly 34,000 clones; approximately 80% occur once, and the top ten carry 6%. Sequences were obtained from PBMCs. The receptors were gathered from a male donor in good health and CMV-seronegative.

This chain links TRBV2 with TRBJ1-5; D unresolved. Trimming took 3 bases from V and 4 from J, leaving 7 bases between them. The CDR3 is 13 amino acids. Germline CDR1 SNHLY, CDR2 FYNNEI. The CDR3, as DNA: TGTGCCAGCAGTGACGTTTCTAATCAGCCCCAGCATTTT. It yields the protein CASSDVSNQPQHF.

The chain links TRBV12-5 to TRBJ1-2; the D is unclear. Germline lookup yields CDR1 LGHNT and CDR2 FRNRAP. CDR3 length: 18 amino acids. V gave up 0 bases and J gave up 4 bases, with 21 bases separating them. Here the CDR3 reads CASGLVRGNPPPSYGYTF. The CDR3 DNA reads as TGTGCTAGTGGTTTGGTAAGAGGGAATCCTCCCCCCTCCTATGGCTACACCTTC.

The chain couples TRBV2 to TRBJ1-6, with 7 bases matching TRBD1. The ends lost 8 bases at V and 10 bases at J; junction bases unmatched: 8. The CDR3 runs 13 residues. Germline values: CDR1 SNHLY, CDR2 FYNNEI. The CDR3 reads CASGGQAGSPLHF. CDR3 DNA: TGTGCCAGCGGCGGACAGGCAGGATCACCCCTCCACTTT.

The rearrangement uses TRBV6-5 and TRBJ1-1, with TRBD1 matching 7 bases. The CDR3 totals 14 residues. The germline V gene encodes CDR1 MNHEY and CDR2 SVGAGI. Trimming at V came to 2 bases and at J to 2 bases, leaving 2 bases not matched to a gene. The CDR3 DNA reads TGTGCCAGCAGTTACCGGGACAGCAACACTGAAGCTTTCTTT. This encodes CASSYRDSNTEAFF.

This clone was counted between two and nine times. V gene TRBV25-1 combines with J gene TRBJ2-1, with 8 positions matching TRBD2. V lost 3 bases and J lost 0; bases outside the gene matches: 7. CDR3 length: 17 residues. CDR1 is MGHDK and CDR2 is SYGVNS in the germline V gene. CDR3: CASSDGAGGRSYNEQFF. CDR3 sequence (DNA): TGTGCCAGCAGTGATGGGGCGGGGGGTCGCTCCTACAATGAGCAGTTCTTC.